Shown below are 2 T cell receptor beta chains from a single sample sequenced in a study of blood T cell repertoires in COVID-19. Sequencing used immunoSEQ multiplex PCR; TCRdb keeps in-frame clones, though not all of them. The table lists a few hundred thousand clones, around 85% of them singletons. Sequenced: peripheral blood. The receptor source for this set is a woman in her 70s with COVID-19, enrolled during active disease.

V usage is TRBV5-1 and J usage is TRBJ2-2; possible D gene TRBD1, 5 bases. The ends were cut back, 0 bases at V and 1 base at J, with 7 bases in the middle. Germline CDR1 SGHRS, CDR2 YFSETQ. The CDR3 has 15 amino acids. CDR3 coding DNA: TGCGCCAGCAGCTTGGGACAGAAGAACACCGGGGAGCTGTTTTTT. This translates into CASSLGQKNTGELFF. Combining the CDR3 with reference TRBV5-1 and TRBJ2-2 gives the whole variable domain KAGVTQTPRYLIKTRGQQVTLSCSPISGHRSVSWYQQTPGQGLQFLFEYFSETQRNKGNFPGRFSGRQFSNSRSEMNVSTLELGDSALYLCASSLGQKNTGELFFGEGSRLTVL.

The gene calls are TRBV30 and TRBJ1-1; a weak D match, TRBD1 (5 bases). V lost 2 bases, J lost 1 base, and 11 bases lay in between. The CDR3 is 14 residues long. Germline CDR1 is GTSNPN and CDR2 is SVGIG (reference sequence). CDR3 in amino acids: CAWSIGGGNTEAFF. In DNA, the CDR3 is TGTGCCTGGAGTATCGGGGGAGGGAACACTGAAGCTTTCTTT.